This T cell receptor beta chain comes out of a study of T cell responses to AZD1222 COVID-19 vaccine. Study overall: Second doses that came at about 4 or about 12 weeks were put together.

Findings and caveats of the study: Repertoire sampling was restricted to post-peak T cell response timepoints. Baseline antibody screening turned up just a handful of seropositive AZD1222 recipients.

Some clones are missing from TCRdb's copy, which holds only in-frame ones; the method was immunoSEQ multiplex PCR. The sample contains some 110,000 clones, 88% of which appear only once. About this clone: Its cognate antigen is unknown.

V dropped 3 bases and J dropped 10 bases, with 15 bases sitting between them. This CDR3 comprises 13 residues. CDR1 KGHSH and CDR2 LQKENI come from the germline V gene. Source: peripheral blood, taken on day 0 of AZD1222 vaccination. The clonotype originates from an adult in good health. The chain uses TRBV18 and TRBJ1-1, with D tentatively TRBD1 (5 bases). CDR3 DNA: TGTGCCAGCTCACCCGAATTGAGAGGGGCAGCTTTCTTT. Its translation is CASSPELRGAAFF.